One T cell receptor beta chain is described in this entry. Its specific antigen is unknown. A junction boundary mismatches the germline segment, possibly from a read error. From the cysteine up to the phenylalanine, the CDR3 has a length of 13 residues. CDR3 DNA only is kept here, 39 bases in frame from base 1. As encoded in the germline V gene, CDR1 is SGHAT while CDR2 is FQNNGV. Bulk unsorted tissue served as the source for RNA extraction, and RNA quality was assessed using a NanoDrop ND-1000 and an Agilent 2100. Donors were newly diagnosed lung cancer patients admitted for thoracic surgery in China between August and November 2014, without prior chemotherapy. Patients with previous radiotherapy or chemotherapy, or with another concurrent cancer, were excluded from the study. Surgical tissue pieces of roughly 1-2 cm3 were preserved in RNAlater solution and were kept at -80 degrees C until use. Library generation was performed with multiplex PCR. Sequencing used an Illumina HiSeq 2500. TCRbeta libraries were constructed through three rounds of nested PCR with primers (Table S4) according to protocols modified from ARM-PCR. Before sequencing, PCR products of 200-500 bp were cut from the gel and purified using the QIAquick gel extraction kit. Per the authors' processing: Trimmomatic was used to clean the reads, FLASH merged the cleaned reads into complete CDR3 sequences, and MiTCR assigned the sequences to V(D)J germline segments. Clonal diversity was calculated as the inverse Simpson's index using VDJtools. In-frame sequences lacking a premature stop codon were counted as productive reads. Through fastp at Q25 and MiXCR, TCRdb rebuilt clones from the public reads, retaining in-frame beta chains. Identical CDR3 proteins give one entry, which carries the most common genes and DNA. What appears here as the V and J calls and clone size reflects TCRdb's work, not the paper's. The sample table shows roughly 81,000 distinct CDR3 sequences, and around 70% are seen once. The ten largest clonotypes hold 10% to 15% of the sample.

These data originate in a study of tumor and adjacent non-tumor tissue in lung cancer (dated by TCRdb to 2017 to 2018). Regarding the complete study: By cancer type, the cohort comprised 12 to 13 adenocarcinoma patients, 2 squamous cell carcinoma patients and 1 small cell lung cancer patient. Among the roughly 15 patients, ages ranged from roughly 30 to 85 years, roughly ten were men and 5 were women, and disease was TNM stage I to III. Sequencing generated a total of more than 100 million productive TCRbeta reads, averaging roughly 4.2 million reads per sample. Using bulk TCRbeta repertoires from around 14 lung cancer patients, the study set lung tumor tissue side by side with matched distant non-tumor lung tissue. For each patient, one tumor sample and one normal lung sample were taken, giving a few dozen paired specimens that underwent TCRbeta CDR3 sequencing. General conclusions and limits of the study: The top 100 clones made up a significantly larger cumulative share of the repertoire in normal lung than in tumor tissue. TCR diversity (inverse Simpson) was significantly higher in tumor than in normal lung tissue (roughly 430 vs 170, P = 0.0075, Mann-Whitney U test). With only approximately 16 patients in the cohort, the authors noted that larger samples and more detailed clinical data are needed. Peripheral blood was not sequenced, so blood TCRbeta repertoires in these lung cancer patients were not examined. Younger patients had significantly higher TCR diversity, and higher tumor TCR diversity was associated with shorter overall and disease-free survival. The sequencing platform is not named in the methods, and unique molecular identifiers are not mentioned.

The source of this sequence is a woman aged 70-85 years with non-small cell lung cancer. The V and J segments used are TRBV11-2 and TRBJ2-2; the D region possibly corresponds to TRBD2 (6 bases align). The sample was lung tumor tissue. The CDR3 amino acid sequence is: CASSFLKTGGLFF. The bases are TGTGCCAGCAGCTTCCTGAAGACCGGGGGGCTGTTTTTT.